A selection of T cell receptor beta chains follows, all from one sample in a study of blood T cell repertoires in COVID-19. Clones were read by immunoSEQ multiplex PCR, and TCRdb kept only the in-frame ones, dropping some. Of about 200,000 clones listed, roughly 81% are singletons. The specimen was peripheral blood. The receptors were sampled from a woman aged 80 or over with acute or convalescent COVID-19. The CDR3 runs from the conserved cysteine through the conserved F or W.

>TRBV5-1
CASSPGKSYEQYF
>TRBV19
CATRTAANNSPLHF
>TRBV7-9
CASSFYEGVTQYF
>TRBV7-2
CASSSLRTGELFF
>TRBV6-2/TRBV6-3
CASSDAGTADYEQYF
>TRBV7-6
CASSFKPGSSYEQYF
>TRBV18
CASSPPEETQYF
>TRBV3-1/TRBV3-2
CASSSPGEYGYTF
>TRBV7-9
CASSPGMNTEAFF
>TRBV7-9
CASSFLAQPQHF
>TRBV7-2
CASSLAREIGYNEQFF
>TRBV2
CASSGLAGAGDTQYF
>TRBV28
CASSVPGTAYGYTF
>TRBV20-1
CSASYRVSGTDTQYF
>TRBV6-6
CASSSSVLNTGELFF
>TRBV12-5
CASGLVGGGNNEQFF
>TRBV7-9
CASSLRGQGAGKLFF
>TRBV30
CAWSVPVPRAEKLFF
>TRBV18
CASSPTGTSGPNEQFF
>TRBV6-6
CASNPRAGGGQEFF
>TRBV7-2
CASSLAVLAGIGEQFF
>TRBV19
CASNDRRNNQPQHF
>TRBV28
CASSGGAPLTEQYF
>TRBV15
CATSRVNTQGTPLHF
>TRBV19
CASSLPAGETQYF
>TRBV29-1
CSVEPGTGGVNTGELFF
>TRBV5-1
CASSLDMGQGGEQYF
>TRBV5-4
CASSLGQGYQPQHF
>TRBV6-5
CASSYPAAHEAFF
>TRBV3-1/TRBV3-2
CASSLRTDGNTIYF
>TRBV19
CASSRAGGLRVNTEAFF
>TRBV6-2/TRBV6-3
CASSSTLTSPSQETQYF
>TRBV24-1
CATSDPIAGGFGELFF
>TRBV29-1
CSVERGPGTEAFF
>TRBV2
CASREQGYGYTF
>TRBV18
CASSPFSEPQHF
>TRBV9
CASSVSRNTGELFF
>TRBV7-6
CASSRMTSGTTGEQYF
>TRBV5-1
CASSLSAGTYEQYF
>TRBV10-1
CASRTGLNTEAFF
>TRBV18
CASYLGLNTEAFF
>TRBV12-3/TRBV12-4
CASSHSNEGKLFF
>TRBV19
CASSLAAGDTQYF
>TRBV7-9
CASSLQGSALDYGYTF
>TRBV7-9
CASSLVGNTEAFF
>TRBV4-1
CASSQPASGRAGDTQYF
>TRBV6-5
CASSRRAESYEQYF
>TRBV7-2
CASSLAPGGMNTEAFF
>TRBV2
CASTMGLHGELFF
>TRBV27
CASSREGRGAEAFF
>TRBV15
CATSRDPGTGLATIYF
>TRBV7-9
CASTGGLTGELFF
>TRBV4-2
CASSPPGADSSYNEQFF
>TRBV2
CASSYRGIEYEQYF
>TRBV5-5
CASSGGTSGNIQYF
>TRBV14
CASSPLGSYGYTF
>TRBV19
CASSLGSSQETQYF
>TRBV7-2
CASSLGVPINYEQYF
>TRBV6-6
CASSYTAGPNYGYTF